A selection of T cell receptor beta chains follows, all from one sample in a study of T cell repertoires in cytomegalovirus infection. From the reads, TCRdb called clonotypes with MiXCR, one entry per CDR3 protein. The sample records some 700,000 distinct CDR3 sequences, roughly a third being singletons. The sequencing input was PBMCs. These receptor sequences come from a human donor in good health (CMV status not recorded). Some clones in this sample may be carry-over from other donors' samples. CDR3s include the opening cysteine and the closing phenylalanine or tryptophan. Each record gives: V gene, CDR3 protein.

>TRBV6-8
CASSMGQAYEKYF
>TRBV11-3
CASRRDTIGEQFF
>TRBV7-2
CASSPGGTGQFF
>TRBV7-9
CASSTQGAEEQYF
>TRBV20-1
CSAKRGGPQETQYF
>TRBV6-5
CASSYIATGGSYEQYF
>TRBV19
CASSIVSWTVATNEKLFF
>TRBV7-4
CASSFPVGNEKLFF
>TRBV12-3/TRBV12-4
CASSLGREAEAFF
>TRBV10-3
CAISVMGSETQYF
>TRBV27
CASSPRLGTTVGYTF
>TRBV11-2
CASRMTAGGTQYF
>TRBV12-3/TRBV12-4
CASSHTDGETQYF
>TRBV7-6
CASSLAGLHNEQFF
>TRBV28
CAGRAAGVGYGYTF
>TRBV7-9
CASSPRTDSTDTQYF
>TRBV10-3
CAISEIGYSAEAFF
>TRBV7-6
CASSRGGLPDNEQFF
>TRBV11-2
CASTWRGRQNYEQYF
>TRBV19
CASSIHRELFYGYTF
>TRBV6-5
CASSYSMDYPGNNEQFF
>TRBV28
CASSLPTGPQYF
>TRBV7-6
CASSLAYNTEAFF
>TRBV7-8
CASSLDPAGVVGAYNEQYF
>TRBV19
CASSRTVNTEAFF